The rows below give T cell receptor beta chains drawn from one sample of a study of T cell changes during pregnancy in multiple sclerosis. This table comes from immunoSEQ multiplex PCR, and its TCRdb copy is limited to in-frame clones, with some not included. The sample consists of 20,000 to 25,000 clones, about 90% of them appearing once. Sequences were derived from CD4+ T cells from peripheral blood mononuclear cells, sampled in the third trimester of pregnancy. The origin of the receptors is a female donor in good health, enrolled as a control in a pregnancy study. Each CDR3 is given with its conserved first and last residue. The D gene is left open where the match is weak. For some rows the clone size is stated as once, few or many, or as a class when expanded; others skip it.

J,size,length,V,D,CDR3,DNA
TRBJ2-1,.,17,TRBV11-3,TRBD2,CASSSEGRLAGTNEQFF,TGTGCCAGCAGCTCGGAGGGCCGGCTAGCGGGAACGAATGAGCAGTTCTTC
TRBJ2-7,.,14,TRBV10-3,TRBD1,CATRQGVRAYEQYF,TGTGCCACCAGACAGGGAGTCAGGGCCTACGAGCAGTACTTC
TRBJ2-3,.,19,TRBV4-3,TRBD2,CASSEREWGGIISTDTQYF,TGCGCCAGCAGCGAAAGGGAGTGGGGGGGAATCATTAGCACAGATACGCAGTATTTT
TRBJ1-2,.,11,TRBV6-5,.,CASSYGTIYTF,TGTGCCAGCAGTTACGGCACCATCTACACCTTC
TRBJ2-5,.,11,TRBV20-1,.,CSARVQETQYF,TGCAGTGCCAGGGTCCAAGAGACCCAGTACTTC
TRBJ1-2,.,15,TRBV19,TRBD1,CASSIGSGGSYGYTF,TGTGCCAGTAGTATAGGCTCAGGGGGCAGCTATGGCTACACCTTC
TRBJ1-6,.,15,TRBV18,.,CASSPSAGYNSPLHF,TGTGCCAGCTCACCATCGGCAGGGTATAATTCACCCCTCCACTTT
TRBJ2-1,.,16,TRBV6-1,.,CASSVPLGSSYNEQFF,TGTGCCAGCAGTGTCCCACTTGGGAGCTCCTACAATGAGCAGTTCTTC
TRBJ2-7,.,16,TRBV7-8,.,CASSTQFTGISYEQYF,TGTGCCAGCAGCACCCAGTTCACAGGTATCTCCTACGAGCAGTACTTC
TRBJ2-1,.,17,TRBV7-8,TRBD2,CASSSPLLAGIYNEQFF,TGTGCCAGCAGCTCCCCTCTGCTAGCGGGGATTTACAATGAGCAGTTCTTC
TRBJ1-6,.,16,TRBV18,TRBD1,CASSRDGQGANSPLHF,TGTGCCAGCTCACGAGATGGACAGGGGGCTAATTCACCCCTCCACTTT
TRBJ2-5,.,16,TRBV6-5,TRBD1,CASSYSRTGGGETQYF,TGTGCCAGCAGTTATTCCCGGACAGGTGGAGGCGAGACCCAGTACTTC
TRBJ1-6,.,14,TRBV30,TRBD1,CAWSPDRVAAPLHF,TGTGCCTGGAGCCCCGACAGGGTTGCTGCACCCCTCCACTTT
TRBJ2-7,.,15,TRBV25-1,TRBD1,CASSSDRGKAYEQYF,TGTGCCAGCAGTTCGGACAGGGGAAAGGCCTACGAGCAGTACTTC
TRBJ1-6,.,15,TRBV9,.,CASSAQGSYNSPLHF,TGTGCCAGCAGCGCACAGGGCTCCTATAATTCACCCCTCCACTTT
TRBJ1-6,once,14,TRBV19,TRBD1,CASDSGTDNSPLHF,TGTGCCAGTGATTCCGGGACAGACAATTCACCCCTCCACTTT
TRBJ2-3,.,21,TRBV30,.,CAWSVGGGSGTTVVLRDTQYF,TGTGCCTGGAGTGTGGGGGGGGGCAGCGGGACAACGGTTGTACTGAGAGATACGCAGTATTTT
TRBJ1-3,.,17,TRBV7-2,.,CASSLAGQSFSGNTIYF,TGTGCCAGCAGCTTAGCGGGCCAGTCCTTCTCTGGAAACACCATATATTTT
TRBJ1-2,few,16,TRBV28,TRBD1,CASSLLRTGGSYGYTF,TGTGCCAGCAGTTTATTACGGACAGGGGGATCCTATGGCTACACCTTC
TRBJ2-5,.,17,TRBV15,TRBD2,CATSRDLLAGAGETQYF,TGTGCCACCAGCAGAGATCTTCTAGCGGGAGCGGGTGAGACCCAGTACTTC
TRBJ2-7,once,14,TRBV5-1,.,CASSLRQFQSEQYF,TGCGCCAGCAGCTTGCGACAGTTCCAGAGCGAGCAGTACTTC
TRBJ1-3,.,17,TRBV28,.,CASSLGHSLYSGNTIYF,TGTGCCAGCAGTTTAGGCCACAGCCTTTACTCTGGAAACACCATATATTTT